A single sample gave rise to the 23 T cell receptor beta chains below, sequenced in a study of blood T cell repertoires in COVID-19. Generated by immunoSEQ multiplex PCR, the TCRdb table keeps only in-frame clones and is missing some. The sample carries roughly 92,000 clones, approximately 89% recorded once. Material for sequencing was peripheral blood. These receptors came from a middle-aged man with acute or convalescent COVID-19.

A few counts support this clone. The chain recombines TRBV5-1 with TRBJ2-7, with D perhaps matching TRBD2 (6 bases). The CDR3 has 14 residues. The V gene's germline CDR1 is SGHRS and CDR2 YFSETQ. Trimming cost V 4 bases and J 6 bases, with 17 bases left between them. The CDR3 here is CASSGTAGGTEQYF. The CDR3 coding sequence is TGCGCCAGCAGCGGGACGGCAGGAGGGACCGAGCAGTACTTC.

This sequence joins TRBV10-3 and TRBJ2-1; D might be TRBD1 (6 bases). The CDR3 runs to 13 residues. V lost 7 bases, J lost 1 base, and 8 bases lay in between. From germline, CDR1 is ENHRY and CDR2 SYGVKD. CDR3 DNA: TGTGCCATCATGACAGGTTCCTACAATGAGCAGTTCTTC. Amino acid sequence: CAIMTGSYNEQFF.

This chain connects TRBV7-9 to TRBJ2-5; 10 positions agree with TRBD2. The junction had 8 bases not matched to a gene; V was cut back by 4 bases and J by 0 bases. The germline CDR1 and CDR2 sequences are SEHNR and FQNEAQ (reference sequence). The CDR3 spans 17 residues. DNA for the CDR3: TGTGCCAGCAGCTCCCAGCTAGCGGGGGCTTACCAAGAGACCCAGTACTTC. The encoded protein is CASSSQLAGAYQETQYF. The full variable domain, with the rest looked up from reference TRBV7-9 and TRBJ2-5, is DTGVSQNPRHKITKRGQNVTFRCDPISEHNRLYWYRQTLGQGPEFLTYFQNEAQLEKSRLLSDRFSAERPKGSFSTLEIQRTEQGDSAMYLCASSSQLAGAYQETQYFGPGTRLLVL.

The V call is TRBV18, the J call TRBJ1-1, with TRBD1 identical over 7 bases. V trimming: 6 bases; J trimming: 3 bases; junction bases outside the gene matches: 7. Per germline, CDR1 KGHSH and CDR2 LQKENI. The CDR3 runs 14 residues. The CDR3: CASSLQGGDTEAFF. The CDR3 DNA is TGTGCCAGCTCCCTTCAGGGGGGTGACACTGAAGCTTTCTTT.

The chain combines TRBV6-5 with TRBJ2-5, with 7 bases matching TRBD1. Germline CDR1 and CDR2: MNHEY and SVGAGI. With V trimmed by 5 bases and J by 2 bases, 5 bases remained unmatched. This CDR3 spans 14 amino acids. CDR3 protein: CASSRGTVQETQYF. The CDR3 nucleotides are TGTGCCAGCAGTCGTGGGACAGTACAAGAGACCCAGTACTTC.

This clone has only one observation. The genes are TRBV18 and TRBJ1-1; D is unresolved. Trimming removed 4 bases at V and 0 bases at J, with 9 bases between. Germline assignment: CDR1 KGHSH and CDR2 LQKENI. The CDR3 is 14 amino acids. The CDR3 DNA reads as TGTGCCAGCTCACGGCGGGGAATGAACACTGAAGCTTTCTTT. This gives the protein CASSRRGMNTEAFF.

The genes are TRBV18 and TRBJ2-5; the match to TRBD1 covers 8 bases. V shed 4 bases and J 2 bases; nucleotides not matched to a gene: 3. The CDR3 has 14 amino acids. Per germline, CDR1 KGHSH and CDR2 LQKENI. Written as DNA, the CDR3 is TGTGCCAGCTCACGACAGGGGAATCAAGAGACCCAGTACTTC. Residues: CASSRQGNQETQYF. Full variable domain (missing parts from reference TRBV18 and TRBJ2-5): NAGVMQNPRHLVRRRGQEARLRCSPMKGHSHVYWYRQLPEEGLKFMVYLQKENIIDESGMPKERFSAEFPKEGPSILRIQQVVRGDSAAYFCASSRQGNQETQYFGPGTRLLVL.

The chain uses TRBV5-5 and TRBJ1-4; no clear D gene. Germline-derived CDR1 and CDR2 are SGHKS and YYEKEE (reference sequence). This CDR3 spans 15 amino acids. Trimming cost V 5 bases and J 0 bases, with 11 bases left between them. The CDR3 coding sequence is TGTGCCAGCAGACGTTCGGGGTCAACTAATGAAAAACTGTTTTTT. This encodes CASRRSGSTNEKLFF.

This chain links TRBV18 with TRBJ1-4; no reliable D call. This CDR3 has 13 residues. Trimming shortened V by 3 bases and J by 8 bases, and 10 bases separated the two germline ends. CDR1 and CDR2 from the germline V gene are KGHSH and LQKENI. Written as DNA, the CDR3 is TGTGCCAGCTCACCCAAAACCGGGGAAAAACTGTTTTTT. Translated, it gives CASSPKTGEKLFF.

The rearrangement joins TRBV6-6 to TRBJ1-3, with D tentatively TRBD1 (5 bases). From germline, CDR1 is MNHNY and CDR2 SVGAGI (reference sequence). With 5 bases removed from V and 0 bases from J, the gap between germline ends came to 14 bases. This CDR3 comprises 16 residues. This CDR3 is CASSGYQGSSGNTIYF. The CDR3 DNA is TGTGCCAGCAGTGGCTACCAGGGAAGCTCTGGAAACACCATATATTTT.

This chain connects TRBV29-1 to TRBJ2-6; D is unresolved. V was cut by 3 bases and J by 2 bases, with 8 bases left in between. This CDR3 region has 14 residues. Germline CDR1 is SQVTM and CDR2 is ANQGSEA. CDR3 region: CSVDFPPGANVLTF. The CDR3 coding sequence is TGCAGCGTTGATTTCCCTCCTGGGGCCAACGTCCTGACTTTC.

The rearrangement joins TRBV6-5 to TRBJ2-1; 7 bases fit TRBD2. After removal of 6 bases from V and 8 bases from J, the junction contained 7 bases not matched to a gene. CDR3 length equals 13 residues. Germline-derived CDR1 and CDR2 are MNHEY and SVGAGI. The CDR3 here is CASRSGGYDEQFF. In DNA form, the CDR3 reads TGTGCCAGCAGGTCGGGAGGTTATGATGAGCAGTTCTTC.

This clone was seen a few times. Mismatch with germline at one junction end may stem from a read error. DNA of the CDR3: TGTGCTAGCAGCTTGACAGGGGTCGGAGAGACCCAGTACTTC. Protein sequence: CASSLTGVGETQYF. The chain links TRBV7-7 to TRBJ2-5; 8 nucleotides line up with TRBD1. The CDR3 covers 14 residues. The germline V gene has CDR1 SSHAT and CDR2 FNYEAQ (reference sequence).

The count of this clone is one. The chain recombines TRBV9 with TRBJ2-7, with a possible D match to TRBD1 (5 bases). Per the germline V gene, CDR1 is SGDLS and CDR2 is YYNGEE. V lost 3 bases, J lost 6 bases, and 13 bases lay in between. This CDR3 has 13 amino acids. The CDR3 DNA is TGTGCCAGCAGCGCGACAGACCCCGCCGAGCAGTACTTC. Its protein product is CASSATDPAEQYF.

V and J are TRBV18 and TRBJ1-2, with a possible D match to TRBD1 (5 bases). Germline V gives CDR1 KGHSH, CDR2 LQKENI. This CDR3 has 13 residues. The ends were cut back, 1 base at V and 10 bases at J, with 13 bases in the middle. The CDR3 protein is CASSPRLGQDYTF. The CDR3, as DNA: TGTGCCAGCTCACCACGTTTGGGGCAAGACTACACCTTC.

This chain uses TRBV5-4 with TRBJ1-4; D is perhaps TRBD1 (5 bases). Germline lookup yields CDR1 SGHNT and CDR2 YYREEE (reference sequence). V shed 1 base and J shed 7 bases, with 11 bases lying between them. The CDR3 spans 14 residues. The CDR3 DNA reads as TGTGCCAGCAGCTTGATGGGGGGGATTGAAAAACTGTTTTTT. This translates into CASSLMGGIEKLFF.

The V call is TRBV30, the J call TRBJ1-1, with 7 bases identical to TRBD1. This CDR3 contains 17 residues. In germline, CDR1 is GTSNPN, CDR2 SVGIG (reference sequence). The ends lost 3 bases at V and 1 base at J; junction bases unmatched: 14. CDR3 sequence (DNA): TGTGCCTGGAGGGAGGGGGCCGGAGGGGTGGCGAACACTGAAGCTTTCTTT. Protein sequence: CAWREGAGGVANTEAFF.

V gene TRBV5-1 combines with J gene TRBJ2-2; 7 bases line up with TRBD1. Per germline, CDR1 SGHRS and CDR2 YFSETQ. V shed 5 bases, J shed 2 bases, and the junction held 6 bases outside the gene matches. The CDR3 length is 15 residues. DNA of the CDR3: TGCGCCAGCAGTGGGGGACAGCAAAACACCGGGGAGCTGTTTTTT. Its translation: CASSGGQQNTGELFF.

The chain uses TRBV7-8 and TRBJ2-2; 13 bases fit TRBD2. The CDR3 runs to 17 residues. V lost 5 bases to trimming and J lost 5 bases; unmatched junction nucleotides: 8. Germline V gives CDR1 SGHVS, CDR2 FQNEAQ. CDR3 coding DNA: TGTGCCAGCAGCAGACGGACTAGCGGGAGTCTGACCGGGGAGCTGTTTTTT. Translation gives CASSRRTSGSLTGELFF. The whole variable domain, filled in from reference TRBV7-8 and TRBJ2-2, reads GAGVSQSPRYKVAKRGQDVALRCDPISGHVSLFWYQQALGQGPEFLTYFQNEAQLDKSGLPSDRFFAERPEGSVSTLKIQRTQQEDSAVYLCASSRRTSGSLTGELFFGEGSRLTVL.

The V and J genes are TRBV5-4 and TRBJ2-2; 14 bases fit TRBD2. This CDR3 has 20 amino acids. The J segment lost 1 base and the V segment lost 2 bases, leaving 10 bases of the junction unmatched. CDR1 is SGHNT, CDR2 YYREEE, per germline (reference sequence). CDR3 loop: CASSFSPGTSGSRNTGELFF. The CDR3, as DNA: TGTGCCAGCAGCTTTTCTCCCGGGACTAGCGGGAGTAGGAACACCGGGGAGCTGTTTTTT.

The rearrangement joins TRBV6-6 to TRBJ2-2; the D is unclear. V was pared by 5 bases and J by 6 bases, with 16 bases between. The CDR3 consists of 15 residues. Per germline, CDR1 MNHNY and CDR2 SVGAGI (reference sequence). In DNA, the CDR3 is TGTGCCAGCAGTCCCCCCTTTACCAGGCCCGGGGAGCTGTTTTTT. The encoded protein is CASSPPFTRPGELFF.

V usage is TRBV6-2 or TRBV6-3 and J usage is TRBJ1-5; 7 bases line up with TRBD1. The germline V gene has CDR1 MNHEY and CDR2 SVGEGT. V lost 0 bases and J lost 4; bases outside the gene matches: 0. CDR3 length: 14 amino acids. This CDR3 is CASSYSTGNQPQHF. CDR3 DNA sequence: TGTGCCAGCAGTTACTCGACAGGGAATCAGCCCCAGCATTTT.

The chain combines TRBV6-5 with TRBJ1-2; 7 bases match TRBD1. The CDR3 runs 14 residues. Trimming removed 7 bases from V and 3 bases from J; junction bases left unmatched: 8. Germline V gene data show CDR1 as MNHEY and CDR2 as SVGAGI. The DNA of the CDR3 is TGTGCCAGCATTGCCACGGGGACAGACTATGGCTACACCTTC. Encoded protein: CASIATGTDYGYTF.